Presented here are 8 T cell receptor beta chains from one specimen sequenced in a study of T cell repertoires in cytomegalovirus infection. Antigens of these TCRs are unknown. TCRdb re-called the reads through MiXCR, storing one row per CDR3 protein. This table holds 650,000 to 850,000 distinct CDR3 sequences, 25% to 30% found once. This material consisted of cultured CD8+ T cells from PBMCs, taken from culture after CMV antigen stimulation. These receptors came from a human donor in good health (CMV status not recorded). Some clones in this sample may be carry-over from other donors' samples.

The V and J genes are TRBV6-1 and TRBJ2-5, with 9 positions matching TRBD1. V gave up 5 bases and J gave up 4 bases; unmatched junction bases: 11. Germline V gene sequence: CDR1 MNHNS, CDR2 SASEGT. The CDR3 sequence is 16 residues long. CDR3 DNA: TGTGCCAGCAGTCCCTGGGACAGGGTTTCTCTAGAGACCCAGTACTTC. It codes for CASSPWDRVSLETQYF.

The chain combines TRBV7-2 with TRBJ1-2; TRBD1 aligns across 11 bases. Germline CDR1 reads SGHTA; CDR2 reads FQGNSA. Trimming took 6 bases from V and 4 from J; bases not matched to a gene: 19. The CDR3 has 19 residues. CDR3 sequence reads: CASRQGVARDRGTFYGYTF. The CDR3 DNA sequence: TGTGCCAGCAGACAAGGGGTAGCCCGGGACAGGGGGACCTTCTATGGCTACACCTTC.

The J gene is TRBJ2-1, the V gene TRBV4-1; D gene ambiguous. The CDR3 is 16 residues long. The germline V gene has CDR1 MGHRA and CDR2 YSYEKL. Trimming took off 1 base at V and 8 bases at J, with 18 bases between the two ends. The CDR3 DNA reads TGCGCCAGCAGCCAAGCCGCTGCGGTTAGATGGGATGAGCAGTTCTTC. Translation: CASSQAAAVRWDEQFF.

The chain joins TRBV2 to TRBJ2-1; 7 bases align to TRBD1. The CDR3 has 14 residues. CDR1 is SNHLY, CDR2 FYNNEI, per germline. After removal of 6 bases from V and 5 bases from J, the junction contained 7 bases not matched to a gene. The CDR3 loop reads CASRFVGTDNEQFF. The DNA of the CDR3 is TGTGCCAGCAGATTTGTCGGGACAGACAATGAGCAGTTCTTC.

This clonotype was found a few times. V and J are TRBV2 and TRBJ1-2; D is possibly TRBD1 (5 bases). From germline, CDR1 is SNHLY and CDR2 FYNNEI. The CDR3 is 14 residues long. The V end lost 5 bases, the J end lost 1 base, and 11 bases lay between the germline ends. CDR3 region: CASSRQSLNYGYTF. CDR3 in DNA: TGTGCCAGCAGTAGACAGAGTCTTAACTATGGCTACACCTTC.

The table lists this clonotype with a few counts. The chain is built from TRBV2 and TRBJ1-2; a weak D match, TRBD1 (5 bases). Between the trimmed V and J ends, which lost 0 bases and 5 bases, there was a span of 13 bases. The length of the CDR3 is 15 residues. Germline assignment: CDR1 SNHLY and CDR2 FYNNEI. As DNA, the CDR3 is TGTGCCAGCAGTGAAGCGCTGACAGTACTATATGGCTACACCTTC. Encoded protein: CASSEALTVLYGYTF.

The table lists this clonotype with a few counts. V and J are TRBV10-3 and TRBJ1-5; unclear D gene. The germline CDR1 and CDR2 sequences are ENHRY and SYGVKD. CDR3 size: 15 residues. V lost 0 bases to trimming and J lost 5 bases, with 11 bases between them. CDR3 in amino acids: CAISESGERYQPQHF. Written as DNA, the CDR3 is TGTGCCATCAGTGAGTCCGGAGAACGGTATCAGCCCCAGCATTTT.

This clonotype was observed at least ten times. V and J are TRBV7-8 and TRBJ1-4; a weak D match, TRBD1 (5 bases). V lost 4 bases and J 8 bases, leaving 17 bases between the germline ends. The CDR3 is made up of 15 amino acids. CDR1 and CDR2 from the germline V gene are SGHVS and FQNEAQ. CDR3 coding DNA: TGTGCCAGCAGCTCTCATTGGGGGGTCGGGGAAAAACTGTTTTTT. This encodes CASSSHWGVGEKLFF. Filled out from reference TRBV7-8 and TRBJ1-4, the complete variable domain reads GAGVSQSPRYKVAKRGQDVALRCDPISGHVSLFWYQQALGQGPEFLTYFQNEAQLDKSGLPSDRFFAERPEGSVSTLKIQRTQQEDSAVYLCASSSHWGVGEKLFFGSGTQLSVL.